Below, one T cell receptor (beta chain) is given with its context. This sample is drawn from a study of blood T cell repertoires in COVID-19. Study summary: Spain, Italy and the United States supplied samples that represented acute and convalescent COVID-19. The cDNA or gDNA used as material had been derived from T cells, B-cell-depleted T cells, or PBMCs.

Profiled with immunoSEQ multiplex PCR; TCRdb holds only in-frame clones, not every one. The repertoire holds fewer than 350,000 clones, with 70% to 90% as singletons. The study recruited people aged about 18 to 95 years across approximately 25 US areas. With 3 bases clipped from V and 2 bases from J, the junction kept 6 bases outside the gene matches. There are 17 residues in the CDR3. Germline V gives CDR1 SGHDN, CDR2 FVKESK. V usage is TRBV14 and J usage is TRBJ2-5; 13 bases are shared with TRBD2. The sequence was obtained from a man younger than 40 who had recovered from COVID-19. What was sequenced was PBMCs or T cells enriched from blood (not recorded which). The CDR3 here is CASSHPGTSGVQETQYF. The CDR3 coding sequence is TGTGCCAGCAGCCACCCTGGGACTAGCGGGGTTCAAGAGACCCAGTACTTC.